These 2 T cell receptor beta chains were sequenced from one sample in a study of neurological immune-mediated disorders. TCRdb analysed the 5' RACE reads with MiXCR anew, one entry per CDR3 protein. The repertoire holds roughly 90,000 distinct CDR3 sequences, 3% to 4.5% seen once, with roughly 2.9% in the top ten. Specimen: PBMCs. The receptors were gathered from a woman in her forties or fifties with multiple sclerosis.

This clonotype was seen ten or more times. This chain joins TRBV5-1 and TRBJ2-1; tentative D call: TRBD2 (5 bases). The ends were cut back, 0 bases at V and 8 bases at J, with 15 bases in the middle. The CDR3 extends over 15 amino acids. Germline loops: CDR1 SGHRS, CDR2 YFSETQ. In DNA, the CDR3 is TGCGCCAGCAGCTTGGCGCGACCGGGGAAGGATGAGCAGTTCTTC. Its translation is CASSLARPGKDEQFF.

This clonotype was seen many times. The V call is TRBV4-2, the J call TRBJ2-5, with D maybe TRBD2 (6 bases). Germline V gene sequence: CDR1 LGHNA, CDR2 YNFKEQ. V was cut by 1 base and J by 4 bases, with 10 bases left in between. CDR3 length equals 14 residues. The CDR3, as DNA: TGTGCCAGCAGCCAAGGGAGGGTTGGAGAGACCCAGTACTTC. Protein: CASSQGRVGETQYF.